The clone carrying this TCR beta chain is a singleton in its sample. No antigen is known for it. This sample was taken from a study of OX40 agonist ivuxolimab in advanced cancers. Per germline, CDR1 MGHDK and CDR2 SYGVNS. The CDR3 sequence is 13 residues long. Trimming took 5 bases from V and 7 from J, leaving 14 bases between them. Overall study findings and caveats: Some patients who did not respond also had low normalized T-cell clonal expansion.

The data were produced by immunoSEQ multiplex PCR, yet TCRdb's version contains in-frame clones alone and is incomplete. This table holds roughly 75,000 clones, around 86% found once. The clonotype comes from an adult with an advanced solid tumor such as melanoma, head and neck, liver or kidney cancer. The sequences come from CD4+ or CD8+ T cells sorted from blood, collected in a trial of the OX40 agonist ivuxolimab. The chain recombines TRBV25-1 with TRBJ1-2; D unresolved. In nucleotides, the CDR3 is TGTGCCAGCAGTTGGGCCTCGTCCCGTGGCTACACCTTC. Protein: CASSWASSRGYTF.